This TCR beta chain was observed in a study of T cells in Graves' hyperthyroidism and ophthalmopathy. For the study at large: Any treatment followed the collection of peripheral blood at initial diagnosis.

Ten or more counts support this clonotype. Its antigen is undetermined. The source material, RNA transcripts, was used to amplify TCR beta CDR3 regions. RT-PCR in the first round (using the HTBI primer set) targeted the TCR CDR3. In TCRdb, the multiplex PCR reads were re-called with MiXCR into one record per CDR3 protein. The table records nearly 600,000 distinct CDR3 sequences, 14% of them present only once. Study results and limitations: Peripheral blood also featured most of the thyroid clonotypes expanded above 0.001. A 13 V-J model separated ophthalmopathy from stable hyperthyroidism.

This CDR3 has 16 residues. Germline V gene data show CDR1 as SGDLS and CDR2 as YYNGEE. Trimming stripped 0 bases from V and 3 bases from J, with 15 bases between. Source material: blood. This clonotype was obtained from a woman between 18 and 29 years old with Graves' ophthalmopathy. This chain connects TRBV9 to TRBJ1-1, with D tentatively TRBD1 (6 bases). The CDR3 spells CASSVDPGQTYTEAFF. As DNA, the CDR3 is TGTGCCAGCAGCGTAGACCCCGGACAGACCTACACTGAAGCTTTCTTT. Filled out from reference TRBV9 and TRBJ1-1, the complete variable domain reads DSGVTQTPKHLITATGQRVTLRCSPRSGDLSVYWYQQSLDQGLQFLIQYYNGEERAKGNILERFSAQQFPDLHSELNLSSLELGDSALYFCASSVDPGQTYTEAFFGQGTRLTVV.